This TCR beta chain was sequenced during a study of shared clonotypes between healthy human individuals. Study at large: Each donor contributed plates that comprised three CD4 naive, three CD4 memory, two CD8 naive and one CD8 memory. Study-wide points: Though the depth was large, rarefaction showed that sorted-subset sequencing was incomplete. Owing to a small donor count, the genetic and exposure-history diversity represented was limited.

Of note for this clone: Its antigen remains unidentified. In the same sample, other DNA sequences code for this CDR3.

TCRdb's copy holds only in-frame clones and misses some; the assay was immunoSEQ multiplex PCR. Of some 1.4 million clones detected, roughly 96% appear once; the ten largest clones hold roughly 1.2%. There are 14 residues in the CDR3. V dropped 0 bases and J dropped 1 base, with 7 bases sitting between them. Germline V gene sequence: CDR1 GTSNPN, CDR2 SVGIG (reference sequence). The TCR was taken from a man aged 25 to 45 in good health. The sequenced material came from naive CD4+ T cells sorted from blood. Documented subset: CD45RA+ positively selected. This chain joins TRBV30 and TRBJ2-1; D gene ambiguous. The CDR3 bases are TGTGCCTGGAGTGTAGGAGCTTCCTACAATGAGCAGTTCTTC. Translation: CAWSVGASYNEQFF.